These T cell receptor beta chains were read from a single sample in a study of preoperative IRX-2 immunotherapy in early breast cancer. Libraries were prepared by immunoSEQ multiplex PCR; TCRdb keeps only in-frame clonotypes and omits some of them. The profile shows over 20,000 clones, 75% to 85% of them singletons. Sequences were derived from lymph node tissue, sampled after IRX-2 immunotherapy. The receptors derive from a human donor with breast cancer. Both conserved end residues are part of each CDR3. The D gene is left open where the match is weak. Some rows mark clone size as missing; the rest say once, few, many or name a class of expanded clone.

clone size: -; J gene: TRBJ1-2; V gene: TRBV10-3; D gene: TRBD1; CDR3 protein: CATPRTGEEYGYTF; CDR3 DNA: TGTGCCACCCCCCGGACAGGGGAAGAATATGGCTACACCTTC
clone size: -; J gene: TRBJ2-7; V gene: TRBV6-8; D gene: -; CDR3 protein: CASTTQGTYEQYF; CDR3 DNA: TGTGCCAGCACCACGCAGGGGACCTACGAGCAGTACTTC
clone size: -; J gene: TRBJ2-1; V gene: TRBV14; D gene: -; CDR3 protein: CASSQERFSYNEQFF; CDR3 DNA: TGTGCCAGCAGCCAAGAAAGGTTCTCCTACAATGAGCAGTTCTTC
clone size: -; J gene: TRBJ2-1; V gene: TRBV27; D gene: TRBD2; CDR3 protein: CASSKAGGNEQFF; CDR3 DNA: TGTGCCAGCAGCAAGGCGGGGGGCAATGAGCAGTTCTTC
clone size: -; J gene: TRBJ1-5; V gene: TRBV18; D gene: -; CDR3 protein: CASSLGSVNQPQHF; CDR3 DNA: TGTGCCAGCTCACTGGGCTCGGTCAATCAGCCCCAGCATTTT
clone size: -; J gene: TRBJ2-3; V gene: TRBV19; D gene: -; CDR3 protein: CASSQTDTQYF; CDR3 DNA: TGTGCCAGTAGTCAGACAGATACGCAGTATTTT
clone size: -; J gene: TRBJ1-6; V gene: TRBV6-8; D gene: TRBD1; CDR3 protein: CASRGMDRFNSPLHF; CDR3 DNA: TGTGCCAGCAGGGGTATGGACAGGTTCAATTCACCCCTCCACTTT
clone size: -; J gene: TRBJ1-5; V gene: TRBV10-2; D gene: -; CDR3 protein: CASSEGGLDQPQHF; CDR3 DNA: TGCGCCAGCAGTGAGGGGGGTCTTGATCAGCCCCAGCATTTT
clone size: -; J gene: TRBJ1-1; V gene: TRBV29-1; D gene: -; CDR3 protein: CSVGGQSNTEAFF; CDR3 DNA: TGCAGCGTTGGGGGGCAGTCGAACACTGAAGCTTTCTTT
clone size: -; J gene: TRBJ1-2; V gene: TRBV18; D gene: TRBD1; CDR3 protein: CASSPGTGTYGYTF; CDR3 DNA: TGTGCCAGCTCACCCGGGACAGGGACCTATGGCTACACCTTC
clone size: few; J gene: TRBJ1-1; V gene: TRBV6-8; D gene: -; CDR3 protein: CASSYSLGTEAFF; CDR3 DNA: TGTGCCAGCAGTTACTCACTGGGGACTGAAGCTTTCTTT
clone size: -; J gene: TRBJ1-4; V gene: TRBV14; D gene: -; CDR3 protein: CASSPSLVGELFF; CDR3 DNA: TGTGCCAGCAGCCCCTCCCTAGTGGGCGAACTGTTTTTT
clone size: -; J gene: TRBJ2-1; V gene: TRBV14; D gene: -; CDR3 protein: CASSQVPGDEQFF; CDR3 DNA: TGTGCCAGCAGCCAAGTTCCAGGCGATGAGCAGTTCTTC
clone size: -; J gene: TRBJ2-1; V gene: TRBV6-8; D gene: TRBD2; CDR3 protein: CASRGGLGRYNEQFF; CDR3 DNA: TGTGCCAGCAGGGGGGGACTAGGTCGATACAATGAGCAGTTCTTC
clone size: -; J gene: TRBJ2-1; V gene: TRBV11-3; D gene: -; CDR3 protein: CASSLGAPGGREQFF; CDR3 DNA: TGTGCCAGCAGCTTAGGGGCGCCCGGGGGACGGGAGCAGTTCTTC
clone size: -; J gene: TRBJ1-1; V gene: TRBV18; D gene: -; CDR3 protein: CASSPTIGGGAEAFF; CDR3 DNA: TGTGCCAGCTCACCAACCATCGGGGGGGGCGCTGAAGCTTTCTTT
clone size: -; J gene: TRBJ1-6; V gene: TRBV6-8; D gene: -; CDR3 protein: CAISTRDNYNSPLHF; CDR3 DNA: TGTGCCATCAGTACTAGGGACAATTATAATTCACCCCTCCACTTT
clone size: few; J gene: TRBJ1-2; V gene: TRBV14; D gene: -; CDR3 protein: CASSLQTGSYTF; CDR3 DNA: TGTGCCAGCAGCCTCCAGACAGGCAGCTACACCTTC
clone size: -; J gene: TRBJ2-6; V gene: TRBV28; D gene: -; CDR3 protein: CASSFRPGRASGANVLTF; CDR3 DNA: TGTGCCAGCAGTTTTCGGCCCGGACGGGCCTCTGGGGCCAACGTCCTGACTTTC
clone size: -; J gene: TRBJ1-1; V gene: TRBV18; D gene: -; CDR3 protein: CASSPGRDTEAFF; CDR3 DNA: TGTGCCAGCTCACCAGGCAGGGATACTGAAGCTTTCTTT
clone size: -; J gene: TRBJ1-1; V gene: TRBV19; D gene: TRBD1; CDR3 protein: CASSYDRGIRAFF; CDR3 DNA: TGTGCCAGTAGTTACGACAGGGGGATCAGAGCTTTCTTT
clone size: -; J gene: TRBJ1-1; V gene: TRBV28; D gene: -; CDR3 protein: CASLSGKAEAFF; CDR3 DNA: TGTGCCAGTTTATCAGGGAAGGCTGAAGCTTTCTTT
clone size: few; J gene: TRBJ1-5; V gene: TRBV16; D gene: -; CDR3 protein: CASSQGMSNQPQHF; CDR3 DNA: TGTGCCAGCAGCCAAGGGATGAGCAATCAGCCCCAGCATTTT
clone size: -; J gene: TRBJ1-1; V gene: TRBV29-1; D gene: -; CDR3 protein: CSVEVETGNTEAFF; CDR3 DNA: TGCAGCGTTGAAGTGGAGACAGGGAACACTGAAGCTTTCTTT
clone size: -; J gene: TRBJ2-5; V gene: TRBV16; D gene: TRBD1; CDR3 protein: CASSPRTGGGKTQYF; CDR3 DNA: TGTGCCAGCAGCCCCCGGACAGGGGGCGGAAAGACCCAGTACTTC
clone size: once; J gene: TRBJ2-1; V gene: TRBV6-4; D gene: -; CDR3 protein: CASSYTRDEGVQFF; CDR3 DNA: TGTGCCAGCAGTTACACCAGAGATGAGGGGGTGCAGTTCTTC
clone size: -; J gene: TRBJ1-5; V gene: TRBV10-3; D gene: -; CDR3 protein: CAISEAGSNQPQHF; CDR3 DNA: TGTGCCATCAGTGAGGCGGGTAGCAATCAGCCCCAGCATTTT
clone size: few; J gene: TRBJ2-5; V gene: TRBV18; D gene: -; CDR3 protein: CASSPLTQETQYF; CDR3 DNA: TGTGCCAGCTCACCCCTCACTCAAGAGACCCAGTACTTC
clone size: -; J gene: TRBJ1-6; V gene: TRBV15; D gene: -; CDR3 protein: CATSRNSGGSPLHF; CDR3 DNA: TGTGCCACCAGCAGAAATTCAGGTGGTTCACCCCTCCACTTT
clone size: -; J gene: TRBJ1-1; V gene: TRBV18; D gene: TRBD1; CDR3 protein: CASSPISLQGETEAFF; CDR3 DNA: TGTGCCAGCTCACCCATATCTCTACAGGGGGAAACTGAAGCTTTCTTT
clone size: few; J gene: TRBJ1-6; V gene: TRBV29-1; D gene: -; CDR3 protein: CSVEDQGGGSYNSPLHF; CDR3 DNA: TGCAGCGTTGAAGATCAAGGAGGGGGCTCCTATAATTCACCCCTCCACTTT
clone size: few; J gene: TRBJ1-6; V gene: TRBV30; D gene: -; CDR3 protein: CAWSSPSSPLHF; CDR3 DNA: TGTGCCTGGAGTAGCCCTTCGTCACCCCTCCACTTT
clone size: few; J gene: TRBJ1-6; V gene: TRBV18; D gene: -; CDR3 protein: CASSPPSHATLHF; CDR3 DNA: TGTGCCAGCTCACCCCCCTCCCATGCGACCCTCCACTTT
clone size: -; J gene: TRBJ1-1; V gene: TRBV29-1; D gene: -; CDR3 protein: CSVVQGNTEAFF; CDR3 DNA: TGCAGCGTTGTACAGGGCAACACTGAAGCTTTCTTT
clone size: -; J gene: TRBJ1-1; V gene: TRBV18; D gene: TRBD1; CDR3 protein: CASSEQGAEAFF; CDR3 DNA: TGTGCCAGCTCAGAACAGGGGGCTGAAGCTTTCTTT
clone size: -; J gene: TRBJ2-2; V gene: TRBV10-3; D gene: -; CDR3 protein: CAISESMGAGELFF; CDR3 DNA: TGTGCCATCAGTGAGTCGATGGGGGCCGGGGAGCTGTTTTTT